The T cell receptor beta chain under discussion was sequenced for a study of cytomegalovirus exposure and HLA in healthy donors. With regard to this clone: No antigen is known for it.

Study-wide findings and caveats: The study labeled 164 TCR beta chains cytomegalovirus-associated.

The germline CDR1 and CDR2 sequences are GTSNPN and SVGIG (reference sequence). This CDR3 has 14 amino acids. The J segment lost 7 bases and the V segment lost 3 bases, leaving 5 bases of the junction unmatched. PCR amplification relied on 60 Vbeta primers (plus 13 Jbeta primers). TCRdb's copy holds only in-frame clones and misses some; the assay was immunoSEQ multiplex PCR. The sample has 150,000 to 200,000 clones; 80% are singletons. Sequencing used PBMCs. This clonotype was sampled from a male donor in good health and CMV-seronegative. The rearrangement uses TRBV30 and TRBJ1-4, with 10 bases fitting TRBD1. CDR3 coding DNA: TGTGCCTGGAGGGGACAGGGGCGACCTGAAAAACTGTTTTTT. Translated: CAWRGQGRPEKLFF.